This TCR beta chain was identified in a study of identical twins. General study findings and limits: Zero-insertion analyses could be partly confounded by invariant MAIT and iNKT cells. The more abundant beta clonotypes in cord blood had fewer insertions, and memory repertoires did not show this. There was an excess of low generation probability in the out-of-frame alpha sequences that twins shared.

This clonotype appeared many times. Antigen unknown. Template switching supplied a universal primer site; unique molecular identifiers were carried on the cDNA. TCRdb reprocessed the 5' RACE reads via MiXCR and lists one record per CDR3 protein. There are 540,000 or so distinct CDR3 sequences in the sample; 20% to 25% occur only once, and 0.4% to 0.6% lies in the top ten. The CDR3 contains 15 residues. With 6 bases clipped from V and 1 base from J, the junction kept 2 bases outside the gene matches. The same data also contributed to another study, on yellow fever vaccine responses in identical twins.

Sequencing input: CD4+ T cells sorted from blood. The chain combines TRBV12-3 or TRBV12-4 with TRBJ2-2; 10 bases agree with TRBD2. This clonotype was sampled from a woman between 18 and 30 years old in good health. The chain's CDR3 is CASRVAGGNTGELFF. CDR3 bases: TGTGCCAGCAGAGTAGCGGGGGGGAACACCGGGGAGCTGTTTTTT.